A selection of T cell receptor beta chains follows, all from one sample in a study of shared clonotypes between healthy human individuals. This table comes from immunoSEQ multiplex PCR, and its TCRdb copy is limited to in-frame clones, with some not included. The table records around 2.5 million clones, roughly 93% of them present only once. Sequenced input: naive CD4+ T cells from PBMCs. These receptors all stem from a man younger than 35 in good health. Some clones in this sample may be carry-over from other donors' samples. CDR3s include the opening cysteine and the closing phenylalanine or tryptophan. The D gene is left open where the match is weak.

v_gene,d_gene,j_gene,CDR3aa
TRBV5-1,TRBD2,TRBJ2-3,CASSFSLAASTDTQYF
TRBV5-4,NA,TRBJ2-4,CASSFSVEAKNIQYF
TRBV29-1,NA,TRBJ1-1,CSVTENGDTEAFF
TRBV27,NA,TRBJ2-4,CASSTSAPDLGLAKNIQYF
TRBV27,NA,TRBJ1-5,CASLSAGPGGQPQHF
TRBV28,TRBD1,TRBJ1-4,CASSVGRGQSKLFF
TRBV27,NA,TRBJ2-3,CASSSVGGYTDTQYF
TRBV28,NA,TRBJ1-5,CASSSNRRAGGSNQPQHF
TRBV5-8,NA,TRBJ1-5,CASSLNPTGRQPQHF
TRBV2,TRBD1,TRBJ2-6,CASSGDRVFSGANVLTF
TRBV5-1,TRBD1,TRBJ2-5,CASSLSGTAQETQYF
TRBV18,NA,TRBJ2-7,CASSPTGVAGIDEQYF
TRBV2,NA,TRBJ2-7,CASSYRTVRSSYEQYF
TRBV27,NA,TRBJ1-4,CASSRGGAREKLFF
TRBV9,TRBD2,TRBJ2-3,CASSNPGRLAGVTSTDTQYF
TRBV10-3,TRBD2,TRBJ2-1,CAISDPGLAGGREQFF
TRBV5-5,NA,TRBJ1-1,CASSWPGIPEAFF
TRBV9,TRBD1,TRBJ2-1,CASSARQGTSYNEQFF
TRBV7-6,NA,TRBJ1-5,CASSLAGDQPQHF
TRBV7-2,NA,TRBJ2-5,CASSLSAQETQYF
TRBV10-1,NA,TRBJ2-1,CASSDYRRDYNEQFF
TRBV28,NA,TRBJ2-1,CASSLIGIRGEQFF
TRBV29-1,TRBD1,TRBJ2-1,CSVSSTGGDEQFF
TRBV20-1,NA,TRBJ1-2,CSARTVVGYTF
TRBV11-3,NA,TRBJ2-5,CASSLGAEETQYF
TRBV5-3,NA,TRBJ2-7,CARSFREVYEQYF
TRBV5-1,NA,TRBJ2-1,CASSLDASSSYNEQFF
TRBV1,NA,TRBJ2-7,CTSSPYYRAPYEQYF
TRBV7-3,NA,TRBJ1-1,CASSVEAMNTEAFF
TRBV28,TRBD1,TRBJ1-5,CASSLPPGGFDQPQHF
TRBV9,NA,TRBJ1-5,CASSVQGNQPQHF
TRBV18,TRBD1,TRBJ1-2,CASSPTGTGSVHTF
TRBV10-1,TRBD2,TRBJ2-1,CASRTPGSGRALGEQFF
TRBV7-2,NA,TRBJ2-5,CASSLGGWGSNQYF
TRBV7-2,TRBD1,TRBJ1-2,CASSLEGTVDGYTF
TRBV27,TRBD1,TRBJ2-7,CASSARDRGLDEQYF
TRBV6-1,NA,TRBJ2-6,CASRLTDSGANVLTF
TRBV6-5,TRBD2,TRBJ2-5,CASSRLAEFQETQYF
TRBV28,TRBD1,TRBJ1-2,CASSTGGSVYGYTF
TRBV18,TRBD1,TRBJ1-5,CASSPTGTGVSNQPQHF
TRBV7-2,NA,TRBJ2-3,CASSPTGFRDTQYF
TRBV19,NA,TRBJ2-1,CASSIWRGSSYNEQFF
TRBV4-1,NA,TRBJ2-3,CASSQANRRRGYTDTQYF
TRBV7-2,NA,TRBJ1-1,CASSLFNSGRKGNTEAFF
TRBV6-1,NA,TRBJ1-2,CASSEARGVGYGYTF
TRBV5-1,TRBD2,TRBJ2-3,CASSPVAGVTDTQYF
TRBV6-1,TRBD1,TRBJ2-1,CASSGHGTDDNEQFF
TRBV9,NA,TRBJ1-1,CASSPRELGYTEAFF
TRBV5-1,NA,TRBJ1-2,CASSSKDRANYGYTF
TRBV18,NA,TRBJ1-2,CASSPPNVLPLNYGYTF
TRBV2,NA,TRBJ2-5,CASSGRQGGETQYF
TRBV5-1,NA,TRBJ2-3,CASSLGSTSTDTQYF
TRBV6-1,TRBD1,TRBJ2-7,CASREWGQGAYEQYF
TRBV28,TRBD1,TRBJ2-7,CASSAPDRAWQYF